Here is one TCR beta chain with its context. The germline V gene encodes CDR1 LNHDA and CDR2 SQIVND (reference sequence). The CDR3 is 14 amino acids. With 5 bases clipped from V and 5 bases from J, the junction kept 3 bases outside the gene matches. This specimen comes from a study of blood T cell repertoires in COVID-19. About the study: There were acute and convalescent COVID-19 samples, and they came from the United States, Italy and Spain.

Seattle enrolled patients during active infection and tracked them longitudinally. Authors' data handling: Reference gene primer amplification gave estimated nucleated cell counts. Sequenced by immunoSEQ multiplex PCR; TCRdb stores in-frame clones only, minus some. V, J and clone size reflect that table, while D and trimming were determined from the DNA. The sample carries 200,000 to 250,000 clones, around 80% recorded once. The sequencing sample was made of peripheral blood. The V gene is TRBV19, the J gene TRBJ1-5; 10 bases line up with TRBD1. This TCR was recovered from a woman aged 30 to 39 with COVID-19, enrolled during active disease. Here the CDR3 DNA reads TGTGCCAGTAGTGCGACAGGGGGCCATCAGCCCCAGCATTTT. Encoded protein: CASSATGGHQPQHF.